Below are 5 T cell receptor beta chains sequenced from a single sample in a study of T cells in women clearing cervical HPV infection. The repertoire was sequenced with immunoSEQ multiplex PCR; TCRdb's copy has only in-frame clones and lacks some. The table counts 49,000 or so clones; 35% to 45% lies in the top ten. Sequences were obtained from blood buffy coat. The receptors were sampled from a woman between 18 and 70 years old with a cervical HPV16 infection that either progressed to CIN3+ or cleared (not recorded which).

Worth noting for this clone: The CDR3 extends 3 residues past the end of the read, so its final part is completed from the germline J gene. This chain joins TRBV7-8 and TRBJ2-5, with TRBD2 identical over 13 bases. The trim removed 4 bases at V and 6 bases at J, leaving 5 bases unmatched. The CDR3 consists of 15 residues. The V gene's germline CDR1 is SGHVS and CDR2 FQNEAQ. The CDR3: CASSWTSGGQQTQYF. CDR3 DNA (partial): TGTGCCAGCAGCTGGACTAGCGGGGGACAGCAGACC.

Remarks on this clone: The CDR3 end is not reached by the read, which stops 3 residues before it; the germline J gene fills it in. J is TRBJ2-3 and V is TRBV20-1, with TRBD2 identical over 7 bases. There are 15 residues in the CDR3. The V gene's germline CDR1 is DFQATT and CDR2 SNEGSKA (reference sequence). V gave up 2 bases and J gave up 0 bases; unmatched junction bases: 5. The DNA read from the CDR3 is TGCAGTGCTAGACCAAGACTAGCTAGCACAGATACG. It specifies CSARPRLASTDT. The whole CDR3 is CSARPRLASTDTQYF.

Details on this clone: The CDR3 end falls 3 residues outside the read, so it is completed with the germline J gene. This chain links TRBV19 with TRBJ1-2, with D possibly TRBD1 on 5 matching bases. CDR3 length: 14 residues. The V end was cut by 2 bases, the J end by 6 bases, with 13 bases between. Germline V gene lookup returns CDR1 LNHDA and CDR2 SQIVND (reference sequence). The covered CDR3 bases are TGTGCCAGTAGTATATTTACCAGGGCCGATGGC. Encoded protein: CASSIFTRADG. The whole CDR3 reads CASSIFTRADGYTF.

As concerns this clone: The CDR3 end lies 3 residues beyond the end of the read and is filled in from the germline J gene. The chain carries TRBV27 and TRBJ2-7; a weak D match, TRBD2 (6 bases). Per germline, CDR1 MNHEY and CDR2 SMNVEV (reference sequence). The CDR3 length is 13 residues. Trimming took off 6 bases at V and 5 bases at J, with 14 bases between the two ends. Partial CDR3 DNA: TGTGCCAGCAGGGTGGGGGGAGGCGACGAG. It translates to CASRVGGGDE. The whole CDR3 protein reads CASRVGGGDEQYF.

As for this clone: The sequence runs out 3 residues before the end of the CDR3; the remainder is reconstructed from the germline J gene. The chain employs TRBV7-2 and TRBJ2-2; no definite D call. Germline loops: CDR1 SGHTA, CDR2 FQGNSA. V lost 4 bases and J 3 bases, leaving 12 bases between the germline ends. CDR3 length: 15 residues. The CDR3 reads CASSSRRVYTGELFF. The DNA read from the CDR3 is TGTGCCAGCAGCTCCCGTCGCGTCTACACCGGGGAG. Using reference TRBV7-2 and TRBJ2-2 for the parts outside the CDR3, the full variable domain is GAGVSQSPSNKVTEKGKDVELRCDPISGHTALYWYRQSLGQGLEFLIYFQGNSAPDKSGLPSDRFSAERTGGSVSTLTIQRTQQEDSAVYLCASSSRRVYTGELFFGEGSRLTVL.